Following are 17 T cell receptor beta chains from one sample sequenced in a study of metastatic and nonmetastatic thyroid tumors. TCRdb redid the clone calls on the PCR reads using MiXCR. The sample includes around 21,000 clones, 22% seen only once; the top ten take about 9.4%. Thyroid surgery had not been preceded by any treatment in any patient. The source material was tumor tissue. These TCRs come from a male donor with papillary thyroid cancer or a benign thyroid nodule (not recorded which). Some clones in this sample may be carry-over from other donors' samples.

The chain combines TRBV10-2 with TRBJ2-2; tentative D call: TRBD1 (5 bases). Germline V gene lookup returns CDR1 WSHSY and CDR2 SAAADI. The length of the CDR3 is 14 residues. Trimming cost V 5 bases and J 5 bases, with 12 bases left between them. This CDR3 is CASSYSGKTGELFF. The CDR3 DNA is TGCGCCAGCAGTTATTCAGGGAAAACCGGGGAGCTGTTTTTT.

This clone appeared many times. This chain links TRBV9 with TRBJ2-1; D not certain. From germline, CDR1 is SGDLS and CDR2 YYNGEE. V was cut by 0 bases and J by 9 bases, with 13 bases left in between. The CDR3 is 14 amino acids. The CDR3 nucleotides are TGTGCCAGCAGCGTAGATTCCCGCCTAGGTGAGCAGTTCTTC. Encoded protein: CASSVDSRLGEQFF.

In this sample, this clone turned up once. This chain links TRBV28 with TRBJ2-1, with TRBD2 matching over 7 bases. Trimming removed 3 bases from V and 3 bases from J; junction bases left unmatched: 20. The CDR3 covers 20 residues. Germline lookup yields CDR1 MDHEN and CDR2 SYDVKM. The CDR3 bases are TGTGCCAGCAGTTTTTCGACTAGCAAATTTCGGGGTGAAGACTACAATGAGCAGTTCTTC. Its translation: CASSFSTSKFRGEDYNEQFF.

This clone was observed a few times. V is TRBV6-1 and J is TRBJ1-2; D gene ambiguous. The length of the CDR3 is 12 residues. Deletions cut 3 bases from V and 1 base from J, with 3 bases between. Per germline, CDR1 MNHNS and CDR2 SASEGT. The CDR3 nucleotides are TGTGCCAGCAGTGAGAGTAACTATGGCTACACCTTC. Translating it yields CASSESNYGYTF.

This clone occurred many times. The chain combines TRBV10-3 with TRBJ2-7; 13 nucleotides align to TRBD2. Germline V gene data show CDR1 as ENHRY and CDR2 as SYGVKD. Germline trimming cut 4 bases from V and 4 bases from J; bases unmatched to any gene: 13. The CDR3 is 18 amino acids. Here the CDR3 DNA reads TGTGCCATCAGTGCCCGACTCGGCAGGACTAGCGGGAGTTACGAGCAGTACTTC. The encoded protein is CAISARLGRTSGSYEQYF.

This clone has at least ten counts. The V gene is TRBV4-2, the J gene TRBJ1-1, with a possible D match to TRBD1 (5 bases). Germline V gene data show CDR1 as LGHNA and CDR2 as YNFKEQ. The CDR3 is 15 amino acids. Trimming removed 4 bases at V and 7 bases at J, with 19 bases between. The CDR3 DNA is TGTGCCAGCAGCCTAGGATGGGGGGAAATAGGTGAAGCTTTCTTT. Encoded protein: CASSLGWGEIGEAFF.

This clone was detected many times. The rearrangement uses TRBV20-1 and TRBJ2-7, with TRBD2 matching over 11 bases. CDR1 DFQATT and CDR2 SNEGSKA come from the germline V gene (reference sequence). The CDR3 covers 15 residues. Germline trimming cut 2 bases from V and 0 bases from J; bases unmatched to any gene: 3. In nucleotides, the CDR3 is TGCAGTGCTAGAAAGGGACTAGCGGCCTCCTACGAGCAGTACTTC. Translation gives CSARKGLAASYEQYF.

This clone was counted many times. The chain joins TRBV20-1 to TRBJ1-4, with D perhaps matching TRBD1 (5 bases). Germline V gene data show CDR1 as DFQATT and CDR2 as SNEGSKA (reference sequence). This CDR3 contains 14 residues. V was pared by 1 base and J by 0 bases, with 6 bases between. CDR3 DNA sequence: TGCAGTGCTAGAGCGGGACCAACTAATGAAAAACTGTTTTTT. It specifies CSARAGPTNEKLFF.

The chain recombines TRBV5-1 with TRBJ2-2; 7 bases fit TRBD2. This CDR3 has 16 amino acids. V trimming: 4 bases; J trimming: 2 bases; junction bases outside the gene matches: 8. Germline V gives CDR1 SGHRS, CDR2 YFSETQ. CDR3 region: CASSPGGGDNTGELFF. The CDR3 coding sequence is TGCGCCAGCAGCCCGGGGGGTGGAGACAACACCGGGGAGCTGTTTTTT.

V gene TRBV11-2 combines with J gene TRBJ2-7; 7 bases agree with TRBD1. Germline V gene lookup returns CDR1 SGHAT and CDR2 FQNNGV. V lost 4 bases and J lost 0; bases outside the gene matches: 6. CDR3 length: 15 residues. CDR3 region: CASSSKTGVSYEQYF. CDR3 nucleotides: TGTGCCAGCAGCTCAAAAACAGGGGTCTCCTACGAGCAGTACTTC.

This clone was picked up one time. J is TRBJ1-2 and V is TRBV20-1, with D tentatively TRBD1 (5 bases). CDR3 length equals 12 residues. The germline V and J ends were trimmed by 3 bases and 4 bases, with 9 bases remaining between them. Germline loops: CDR1 DFQATT, CDR2 SNEGSKA (reference sequence). The CDR3 DNA is TGCAGTGCTAGGCAGGGAACCTATGGCTACACCTTC. Its translation: CSARQGTYGYTF.

In this sample, this clone turned up many times. J is TRBJ1-3 and V is TRBV28, with TRBD1 matching over 8 bases. The V and J ends lost 4 bases and 0 bases, in that order; junction bases with no gene match: 8. Germline values: CDR1 MDHEN, CDR2 SYDVKM. The CDR3 is made up of 17 amino acids. The CDR3 loop is CASSSSGQAYSGNTIYF. The DNA for the CDR3 is TGTGCCAGCAGTTCGTCGGGACAGGCCTACTCTGGAAACACCATATATTTT. Full variable domain (outside the CDR3, taken from reference TRBV28 and TRBJ1-3): DVKVTQSSRYLVKRTGEKVFLECVQDMDHENMFWYRQDPGLGLRLIYFSYDVKMKEKGDIPEGYSVSREKKERFSLILESASTNQTSMYLCASSSSGQAYSGNTIYFGEGSWLTVV.

In this sample, this clone turned up many times. Other DNA variants within this sample encode the same CDR3. CDR3: CASSRGRGSTEAFF. The CDR3 DNA reads TGTGCCAGCAGCCGAGGGAGGGGGTCCACTGAAGCTTTCTTT. The chain is built from TRBV11-1 and TRBJ1-1; D may be TRBD1 (6 bases). Germline CDR1 is SGHAT and CDR2 is FQDESV (reference sequence). The CDR3 consists of 14 residues. Trimming took 5 bases from V and 4 from J, leaving 14 bases between them.

There are many counts of this clone. The chain couples TRBV19 to TRBJ2-5, with 9 bases lining up with TRBD2. The trim removed 4 bases at V and 5 bases at J, leaving 14 bases unmatched. Germline CDR1 and CDR2: LNHDA and SQIVND (reference sequence). The CDR3 is made up of 17 amino acids. CDR3 loop: CASSTSGLAGIEETQYF. CDR3 nucleotides: TGTGCCAGTAGTACCTCAGGCCTAGCGGGAATCGAGGAGACCCAGTACTTC.

This clone was detected a few times. V usage is TRBV11-2 and J usage is TRBJ2-3; the D is unclear. V dropped 7 bases and J dropped 8 bases, with 13 bases sitting between them. The CDR3 consists of 12 residues. Germline V gives CDR1 SGHAT, CDR2 FQNNGV. CDR3 bases: TGTGCCAGCATCTCCCCCGGGTCTACGCAGTATTTT. This sequence encodes CASISPGSTQYF.

In its sample, this clone was seen a few times. This clone may be a read error of a much larger clone one base away. The genes are TRBV10-1 and TRBJ2-2; no clear D. The germline gives CDR1 WNHNN, CDR2 SYGVQD (reference sequence). V dropped 2 bases and J dropped 6 bases, with 10 bases sitting between them. The CDR3 has 14 amino acids. In DNA form, the CDR3 reads TGCGCCAGCAGTGAGGGCAGGTGGTCCGGGGAGCTGTTTTTT. Translation: CASSEGRWSGELFF.

This clone was detected only a few times. This rearrangement joins TRBV28 to TRBJ1-1; D not resolved. CDR3 length: 13 residues. V was shortened by 6 bases and J by 3 bases, with 11 bases between the two germline ends. From germline, CDR1 is MDHEN and CDR2 SYDVKM. The CDR3 is CASSPLTYTEAFF. The CDR3 bases are TGTGCCAGCAGCCCCCTGACATACACTGAAGCTTTCTTT.